The next 31 T cell receptor beta chains were all read from a single sample in a study of blood T cell repertoires in COVID-19. TCRdb's copy holds only in-frame clones and misses some; the assay was immunoSEQ multiplex PCR. The repertoire holds approximately 110,000 clones, with more than 80% as singletons. The sample was peripheral blood. Source of these receptors: an elderly woman with acute or convalescent COVID-19.

The chain couples TRBV10-1 to TRBJ2-5; 7 bases are shared with TRBD1. V gave up 4 bases and J gave up 2 bases; unmatched junction bases: 4. The CDR3 contains 14 residues. Germline loops: CDR1 WNHNN, CDR2 SYGVQD (reference sequence). CDR3 residues: CASSARQGQETQYF. The CDR3 DNA reads as TGCGCCAGCAGTGCGCGACAGGGTCAAGAGACCCAGTACTTC.

The rearrangement links TRBV19 to TRBJ2-1; tentatively, D is TRBD1 (6 bases). Per germline, CDR1 LNHDA and CDR2 SQIVND (reference sequence). The CDR3 is made up of 14 amino acids. Trimming removed 5 bases at V and 4 bases at J, with 12 bases between. As DNA, the CDR3 is TGTGCCAGTAGTTGGCAGGGGTCATACAATGAGCAGTTCTTC. Protein sequence: CASSWQGSYNEQFF.

There are a few counts of this clone. The rearrangement links TRBV9 to TRBJ2-2; 8 bases agree with TRBD1. This CDR3 spans 17 amino acids. Per germline, CDR1 SGDLS and CDR2 YYNGEE. Losses at the gene ends were 0 bases for V and 0 bases for J; bases not matched to a gene: 4. CDR3 sequence reads: CASSVVDRVSNTGELFF. The CDR3 bases are TGTGCCAGCAGCGTAGTGGACAGGGTTTCGAACACCGGGGAGCTGTTTTTT. The variable domain in full, completed from reference TRBV9 and TRBJ2-2, reads DSGVTQTPKHLITATGQRVTLRCSPRSGDLSVYWYQQSLDQGLQFLIQYYNGEERAKGNILERFSAQQFPDLHSELNLSSLELGDSALYFCASSVVDRVSNTGELFFGEGSRLTVL.

In this sample, this clone turned up once. The rearrangement links TRBV24-1 to TRBJ2-7; TRBD2 is a possible D gene (6 bases). The CDR3 covers 14 residues. V shed 7 bases and J shed 1 base, with 13 bases lying between them. CDR1 KGHDR and CDR2 SFDVKD come from the germline V gene. DNA of the CDR3: TGTGCCACCAGCCCCCGGGACTCGTCCTACGAGCAGTACTTC. Its translation: CATSPRDSSYEQYF.

The V and J genes are TRBV10-2 and TRBJ2-7; 8 nucleotides agree with TRBD1. The CDR3 length is 14 residues. Unmatched junction bases numbered 7, after V lost 6 bases and J lost 3 bases. Germline assignment: CDR1 WSHSY and CDR2 SAAADI. CDR3 coding DNA: TGCGCCAGCAGAGACGGACAGGGAAGCTACGAGCAGTACTTC. Its protein product is CASRDGQGSYEQYF.

The CDR3 DNA is TGCAGTGCTAGTCCGACTAGCGGGGGGCGCTCCTACGAGCAGTACTTC. It encodes CSASPTSGGRSYEQYF. The chain has TRBV20-1 and TRBJ2-7, with 13 bases fitting TRBD2. The CDR3 length is 16 residues. From germline, CDR1 is DFQATT and CDR2 SNEGSKA (reference sequence). V shed 3 bases, J shed 0 bases, and the junction held 5 bases outside the gene matches.

The CDR3 nucleotides read TGTGCCAGCAGCGATAGGAACAGGGGGCCGGGGAAACTGTTTTTT. Its protein is CASSDRNRGPGKLFF. The V call is TRBV7-2, the J call TRBJ1-4, with 9 bases identical to TRBD1. The CDR3 has 15 residues. Germline values: CDR1 SGHTA, CDR2 FQGNSA. The junction had 12 bases not matched to a gene; V was cut back by 5 bases and J by 11 bases.

CDR3 DNA: TGCGCCAGCAGCCTATCGGACAGGGGAGAGACCCAGTACTTC. It yields the protein CASSLSDRGETQYF. The chain couples TRBV4-1 to TRBJ2-5; TRBD1 agrees at 9 bases. This CDR3 is built from 14 residues. V gave up 4 bases and J gave up 4 bases; unmatched junction bases: 4. Germline V CDR1 and CDR2: MGHRA, YSYEKL.

This sequence joins TRBV19 and TRBJ1-1, with a possible D match to TRBD1 (5 bases). V lost 5 bases, J lost 0 bases, and 10 bases lay in between. CDR1 is LNHDA, CDR2 SQIVND, per germline (reference sequence). This CDR3 has 14 residues. CDR3 amino acids: CASSQGSVNTEAFF. Written as DNA, the CDR3 is TGTGCCAGTAGTCAGGGTTCGGTGAACACTGAAGCTTTCTTT.

The chain has TRBV15 and TRBJ1-5; D is undetermined. V lost 3 bases, J lost 5 bases, and 8 bases lay in between. Germline V gives CDR1 LNHNV, CDR2 YYDKDF (reference sequence). The CDR3 has 13 residues. The CDR3 loop reads CATSRNSYQPQHF. For the CDR3, the DNA is TGTGCCACCAGCAGGAACAGCTATCAGCCCCAGCATTTT.

DNA for the CDR3: TGTGCCAGCTCACTGTTGGCCACCGACACGGCTTATGGCTACACCTTC. Translating it yields CASSLLATDTAYGYTF. The V call is TRBV18, the J call TRBJ1-2; D gene uncertain. The CDR3 runs 16 residues. The V and J ends lost 4 bases and 5 bases respectively, with 20 bases between them. Germline V CDR1 and CDR2: KGHSH, LQKENI.

The J gene is TRBJ2-7, the V gene TRBV2, with D perhaps TRBD1 (6 bases). Per the germline V gene, CDR1 is SNHLY and CDR2 is FYNNEI. V was pared by 5 bases and J by 3 bases, with 8 bases between. The CDR3 consists of 12 residues. The CDR3 sequence is CASSWTVYEQYF. The CDR3 DNA reads as TGTGCCAGCAGTTGGACAGTCTACGAGCAGTACTTC.

The rearrangement links TRBV4-2 to TRBJ2-4; 7 positions match TRBD1. The CDR3 is 14 residues long. J lost 16 bases, V lost 0 bases, and 12 bases had no gene match. CDR1 and CDR2 from the germline V gene are LGHNA and YNFKEQ. In DNA, the CDR3 is TGTGCCAGCAGCCAAGACTTACAGGGGCCGCGCTTCTACTTC. Translated, it gives CASSQDLQGPRFYF.

This sequence joins TRBV18 and TRBJ2-3; D not certain. V was shortened by 1 base and J by 0 bases, with 8 bases between the two germline ends. Germline V gene sequence: CDR1 KGHSH, CDR2 LQKENI. This CDR3 region has 15 residues. The CDR3 DNA reads as TGTGCCAGCTCACCACGTAGAGAGAGCACAGATACGCAGTATTTT. This gives the protein CASSPRRESTDTQYF.

The chain combines TRBV5-6 with TRBJ2-5; possibly TRBD1 for D (6 bases). Germline V gene sequence: CDR1 SGHDT, CDR2 YYEEEE. CDR3 length: 15 amino acids. Trimming cost V 4 bases and J 2 bases, with 15 bases left between them. The DNA of the CDR3 is TGTGCCAGCAGCGTCGGACAGAGTATACAAGAGACCCAGTACTTC. Translating gives CASSVGQSIQETQYF.

The V call is TRBV18, the J call TRBJ2-3, with 11 bases fitting TRBD1. The CDR3 covers 15 residues. The V gene's germline CDR1 is KGHSH and CDR2 LQKENI. The junction had 2 bases not matched to a gene; V was cut back by 0 bases and J by 6 bases. The CDR3 sequence is CASSPPGTGGDTQYF. The CDR3 DNA is TGTGCCAGCTCACCACCCGGGACAGGGGGGGATACGCAGTATTTT.

V is TRBV5-1 and J is TRBJ1-1, with TRBD1 as a possible D gene (6 bases). Germline V gene data show CDR1 as SGHRS and CDR2 as YFSETQ. CDR3 length: 14 residues. V lost 2 bases and J lost 1, with 9 bases in between. The CDR3: CASSFAQGNTEAFF. The DNA for the CDR3 is TGCGCCAGCAGCTTTGCACAGGGGAACACTGAAGCTTTCTTT.

This clone was picked up a small number of times. This rearrangement joins TRBV28 to TRBJ1-4; no reliable D call. Germline V gene sequence: CDR1 MDHEN, CDR2 SYDVKM. Trimming stripped 2 bases from V and 6 bases from J, with 16 bases between. The length of the CDR3 is 16 residues. The chain's CDR3 is CASSLGGTYGDEKLFF. The CDR3 bases are TGTGCCAGCAGTTTAGGAGGTACTTACGGCGATGAAAAACTGTTTTTT.

The rearrangement links TRBV6-7 to TRBJ2-7; TRBD1 agrees at 12 bases. TRBV6-7 belongs to the ORF category, with a function that is uncertain. Trimming took 3 bases from V and 2 from J; bases not matched to a gene: 11. This CDR3 has 18 residues. The CDR3 is CASSYCPQGQGATYEQYF. Written as DNA, the CDR3 is TGTGCCAGCAGTTATTGTCCCCAGGGACAGGGGGCAACCTACGAGCAGTACTTC.

This sequence joins TRBV24-1 and TRBJ1-1, with a possible D match to TRBD1 (6 bases). Germline CDR1 reads KGHDR; CDR2 reads SFDVKD. The V end was cut by 4 bases, the J end by 5 bases, with 10 bases between. The CDR3 contains 13 residues. The CDR3 region is CATSEGAGTEAFF. The CDR3 nucleotides are TGTGCCACCAGTGAGGGGGCCGGGACTGAAGCTTTCTTT.

The sample holds a few counts of this clone. The CDR3 DNA follows: TGTGCCAGCAGCCAAGGGACAGGGGGCGCAAGCTCCTACGAGCAGTACTTC. Amino acid sequence: CASSQGTGGASSYEQYF. The chain joins TRBV3-1 (or the pseudogene TRBV3-2) to TRBJ2-7; TRBD1 agrees at 11 bases. The trim removed 1 base at V and 0 bases at J, leaving 5 bases unmatched. The CDR3 has 17 residues. CDR1 and CDR2 from the germline V gene are LGHDT and YNNKEL (reference sequence).

The genes are TRBV18 and TRBJ1-1, with D unclear. This CDR3 region has 13 residues. In germline, CDR1 is KGHSH, CDR2 LQKENI. Trimming took 0 bases from V and 4 from J, leaving 6 bases between them. Here the CDR3 DNA reads TGTGCCAGCTCACCACCGGGGAGCACTGAAGCTTTCTTT. It translates to CASSPPGSTEAFF.

V is TRBV25-1 and J is TRBJ2-5; weak D call: TRBD1 (6 bases). CDR1 MGHDK and CDR2 SYGVNS come from the germline V gene. Trimming cost V 3 bases and J 5 bases, with 13 bases left between them. This CDR3 region has 14 residues. CDR3 in amino acids: CASSDLSRGETQYF. The CDR3 coding sequence is TGTGCCAGCAGTGACCTTTCCAGGGGCGAGACCCAGTACTTC. The whole variable domain, remainder taken from reference TRBV25-1 and TRBJ2-5, is EADIYQTPRYLVIGTGKKITLECSQTMGHDKMYWYQQDPGMELHLIHYSYGVNSTEKGDLSSESTVSRIRTEHFPLTLESARPSHTSQYLCASSDLSRGETQYFGPGTRLLVL.

The J gene is TRBJ2-5, the V gene TRBV28; TRBD2 aligns across 9 bases. CDR3 length: 13 residues. Germline CDR1 reads MDHEN; CDR2 reads SYDVKM. The ends lost 6 bases at V and 5 bases at J; junction bases unmatched: 4. The CDR3 sequence is CASRAGGLETQYF. Here the CDR3 DNA reads TGTGCCAGCAGGGCGGGGGGGCTTGAGACCCAGTACTTC.

The CDR3 DNA follows: TGTGCCTGGAGTGTATGGCTCCAGGGAGGTGGCTACACCTTC. Amino acid sequence: CAWSVWLQGGGYTF. This chain connects TRBV30 to TRBJ1-2; a possible D gene is TRBD1 (5 bases). Germline V gene data show CDR1 as GTSNPN and CDR2 as SVGIG (reference sequence). V was pared by 0 bases and J by 7 bases, with 15 bases between. The CDR3 spans 14 residues. Combining the CDR3 with reference TRBV30 and TRBJ1-2 gives the whole variable domain SQTIHQWPATLVQPVGSPLSLECTVEGTSNPNLYWYRQAAGRGLQLLFYSVGIGQISSEVPQNLSASRPQDRQFILSSKKLLLSDSGFYLCAWSVWLQGGGYTFGSGTRLTVV.

The chain recombines TRBV5-4 with TRBJ2-7; TRBD2 might be the D (5 bases). The germline V and J ends were trimmed by 4 bases and 6 bases, with 14 bases remaining between them. The CDR3 is made up of 13 amino acids. Germline-derived CDR1 and CDR2 are SGHNT and YYREEE (reference sequence). The CDR3 here is CASSLSTTSEQYF. The CDR3 DNA is TGTGCCAGCAGCCTGAGCACCACTAGCGAGCAGTACTTC.

This chain joins TRBV29-1 and TRBJ2-3, with D perhaps TRBD2 (5 bases). CDR3 size: 13 residues. Germline CDR1 reads SQVTM; CDR2 reads ANQGSEA. V was pared by 6 bases and J by 2 bases, with 12 bases between. Here the CDR3 DNA reads TGCAGCGTCGTCGGGGTCATCACAGATACGCAGTATTTT. Its protein is CSVVGVITDTQYF.

This clone was detected once. The chain recombines TRBV4-1 with TRBJ2-5; 7 nucleotides line up with TRBD2. Trimming took 3 bases from V and 2 from J; bases not matched to a gene: 3. Looked up from germline, CDR1 is MGHRA and CDR2 is YSYEKL. This CDR3 has 14 amino acids. The CDR3 spells CASSHSAGQETQYF. The CDR3 bases are TGCGCCAGCAGCCATTCAGCGGGGCAAGAGACCCAGTACTTC.

CDR3 protein: CASRQGWDSPLHF. The CDR3 nucleotides read TGTGCCAGCCGACAGGGGTGGGATTCACCCCTCCACTTT. This rearrangement joins TRBV19 to TRBJ1-6; TRBD1 agrees at 8 bases. The CDR3 totals 13 residues. The V and J ends lost 9 bases and 8 bases, in that order; junction bases with no gene match: 6. Germline CDR1 reads LNHDA; CDR2 reads SQIVND (reference sequence).

V usage is TRBV5-1 and J usage is TRBJ2-2; maybe TRBD1 (6 bases). CDR3 size: 16 residues. Germline CDR1 SGHRS, CDR2 YFSETQ. V was shortened by 2 bases and J by 1 base, with 12 bases between the two germline ends. CDR3 sequence (DNA): TGCGCCAGCAGCTTACAGGGAGCCGAGAACACCGGGGAGCTGTTTTTT. Translated, it gives CASSLQGAENTGELFF.

CDR3 residues: CASSSTGNTEAFF. The CDR3 region has the DNA TGTGCCAGCAGCTCGACAGGGAACACTGAAGCTTTCTTT. The chain employs TRBV7-2 and TRBJ1-1; D might be TRBD1 (6 bases). The CDR3 runs 13 residues. The germline V gene has CDR1 SGHTA and CDR2 FQGNSA. Between the trimmed V and J ends, which lost 4 bases and 1 base, there was a span of 7 bases.